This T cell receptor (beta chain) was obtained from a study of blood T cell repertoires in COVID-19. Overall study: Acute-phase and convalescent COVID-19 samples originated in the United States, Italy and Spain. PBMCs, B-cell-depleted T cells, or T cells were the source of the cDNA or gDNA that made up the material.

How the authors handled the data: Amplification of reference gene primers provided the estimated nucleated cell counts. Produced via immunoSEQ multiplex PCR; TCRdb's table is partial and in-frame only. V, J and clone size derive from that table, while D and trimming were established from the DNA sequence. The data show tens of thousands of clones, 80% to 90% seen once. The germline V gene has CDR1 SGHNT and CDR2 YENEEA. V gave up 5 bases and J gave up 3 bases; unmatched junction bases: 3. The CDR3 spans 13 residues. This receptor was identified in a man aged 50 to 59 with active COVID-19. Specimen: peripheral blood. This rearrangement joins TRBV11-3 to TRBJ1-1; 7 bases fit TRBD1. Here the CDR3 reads CASSQDRDTEAFF. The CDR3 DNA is TGTGCCAGCAGCCAAGACAGGGACACTGAAGCTTTCTTT.